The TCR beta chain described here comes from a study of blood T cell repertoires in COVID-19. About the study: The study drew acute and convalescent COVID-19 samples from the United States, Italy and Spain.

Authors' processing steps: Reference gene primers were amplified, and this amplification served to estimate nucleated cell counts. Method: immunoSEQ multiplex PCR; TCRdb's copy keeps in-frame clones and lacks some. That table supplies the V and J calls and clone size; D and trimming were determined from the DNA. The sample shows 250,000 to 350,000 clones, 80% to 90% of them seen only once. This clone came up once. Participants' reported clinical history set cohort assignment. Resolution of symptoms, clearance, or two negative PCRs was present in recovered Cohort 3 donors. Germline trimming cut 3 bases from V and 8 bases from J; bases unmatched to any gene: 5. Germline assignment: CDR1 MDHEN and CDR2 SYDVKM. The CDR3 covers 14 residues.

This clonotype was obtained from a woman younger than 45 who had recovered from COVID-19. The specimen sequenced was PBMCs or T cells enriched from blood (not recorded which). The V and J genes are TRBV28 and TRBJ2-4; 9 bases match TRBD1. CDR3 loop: CASSFRDREDIQYF. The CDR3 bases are TGTGCCAGCAGTTTCAGGGACAGGGAAGACATTCAGTACTTC.